The rows below give T cell receptor beta chains drawn from one sample of a study of T-cell memory formation after mild COVID-19. TCRdb re-analysed the 5' RACE reads in MiXCR, keeping a single row per CDR3 protein. This sample carries about 350,000 distinct CDR3 sequences, 14% of them seen once, and the ten largest clones take 20% to 25%. The specimen sequenced was PBMCs or a T cell subset sorted from them (not recorded which). All receptors come from a man younger than 30 who had mild COVID-19 (a few samples of this study predate the infection). Cell type and time point are not known. CDR3s include the opening cysteine and the closing phenylalanine or tryptophan. A D gene is named only where the DNA matches it firmly. Rows may omit the clone size; those that give it use once, few, many or a size class.

>TRBJ2-1|few|TRBV18|TRBD1
CASSPTGGIDNEQFF
TGTGCCAGCTCACCAACAGGGGGCATTGACAATGAGCAGTTCTTC
>TRBJ1-4|few|TRBV5-1|-
CASSLVTATNEKLFF
TGCGCCAGCAGCTTGGTAACAGCAACTAATGAAAAACTGTTTTTT
>TRBJ1-1|once|TRBV7-6|-
CASRGLGTEAFF
TGTGCCAGCAGGGGGCTCGGCACTGAAGCTTTCTTT
>TRBJ2-5|few|TRBV7-9|TRBD1
CASSTGQPAQYF
TGTGCCAGCAGCACGGGACAGCCGGCCCAGTACTTC
>TRBJ1-6|many|TRBV27|TRBD1
CASSLETGGHLHF
TGTGCCAGCAGTCTCGAGACAGGGGGACACCTCCACTTT
>TRBJ2-7|few|TRBV7-2|-
CASSLGFSYEQYF
TGTGCCAGCAGCTTAGGGTTTTCCTACGAGCAGTACTTC
>TRBJ2-5|-|TRBV18|-
CASSRERRQETQYF
TGTGCCAGCTCACGAGAGAGGCGACAAGAGACCCAGTACTTC
>TRBJ2-7|-|TRBV9|-
CASRPSEGVTREQYF
TGTGCCAGCAGACCAAGCGAGGGGGTCACGAGGGAGCAGTACTTC
>TRBJ1-5|few|TRBV14|-
CASSQAGINQPQHF
TGTGCCAGCAGCCAGGCAGGGATCAATCAGCCCCAGCATTTT
>TRBJ1-1|few|TRBV29-1|-
CSVEDFAFTGRDGAEAFF
TGCAGCGTTGAAGACTTTGCGTTCACGGGGCGGGACGGCGCTGAAGCTTTCTTT
>TRBJ1-2|once|TRBV27|-
CASSPVLGLNYGYTF
TGTGCCAGCAGTCCCGTTCTCGGGTTGAACTATGGCTACACCTTC
>TRBJ1-6|few|TRBV14|-
CASSQAGRDDSPLHF
TGTGCCAGCAGCCAAGCGGGACGGGATGATTCACCCCTCCACTTT
>TRBJ2-1|few|TRBV6-4|TRBD2
CASSDAAGGFNEQFF
TGTGCCAGCAGTGACGCAGCGGGGGGCTTCAATGAGCAGTTCTTC
>TRBJ2-7|few|TRBV4-2|-
CASSQESMWQEISEQYF
TGTGCCAGCAGCCAAGAATCGATGTGGCAGGAAATAAGCGAGCAGTACTTC